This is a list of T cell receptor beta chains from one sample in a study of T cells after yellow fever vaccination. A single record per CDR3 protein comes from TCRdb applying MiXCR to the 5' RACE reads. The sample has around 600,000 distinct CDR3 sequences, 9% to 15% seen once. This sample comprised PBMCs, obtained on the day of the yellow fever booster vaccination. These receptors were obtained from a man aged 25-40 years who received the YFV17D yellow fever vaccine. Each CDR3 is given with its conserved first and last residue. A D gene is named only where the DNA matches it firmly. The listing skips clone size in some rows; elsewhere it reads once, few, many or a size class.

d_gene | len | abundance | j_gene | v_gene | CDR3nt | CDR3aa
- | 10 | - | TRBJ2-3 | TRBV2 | TGTGCCAGCGGTCCAGATACGCAGTATTTT | CASGPDTQYF
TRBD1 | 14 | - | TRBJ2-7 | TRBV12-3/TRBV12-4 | TGTGCCAGCAGTTTATCGGGACAGGACTACGAGCAGTACTTC | CASSLSGQDYEQYF
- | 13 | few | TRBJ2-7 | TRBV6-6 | TGTGCCAGCATTCTTACCTCGGGGAACGAGCAGTACTTC | CASILTSGNEQYF
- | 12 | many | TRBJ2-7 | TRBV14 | TGTGCCAGCAGCCTTTTAGGGTTCGAGCAGTACTTC | CASSLLGFEQYF
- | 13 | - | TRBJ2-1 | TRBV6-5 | TGTGCCAGCAGTTATTCGAACAACAATGAGCAGTTCTTC | CASSYSNNNEQFF
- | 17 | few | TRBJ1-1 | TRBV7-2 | TGTGCCAGCCTTGCGGGGGGGCGAATATTGTCGAACACTGAAGCTTTCTTT | CASLAGGRILSNTEAFF
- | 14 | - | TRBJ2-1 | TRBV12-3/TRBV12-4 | TGTGCCAGCAGTTTAGCGGGAGTAAGGGGTGAGCAGTTCTTC | CASSLAGVRGEQFF
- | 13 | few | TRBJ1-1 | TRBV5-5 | TGTGCCAGCAGCCAGGCGGCGGCTTTTGAAGCTTTCTTT | CASSQAAAFEAFF
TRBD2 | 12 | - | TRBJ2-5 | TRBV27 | TGTGCCAGCGGGACTATCCAAGAGACCCAGTACTTC | CASGTIQETQYF
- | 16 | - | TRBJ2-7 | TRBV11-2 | TGTGCCAGCAGCCCTGATAGGCGGGCAGACTCCTACGAGCAGTACTTC | CASSPDRRADSYEQYF
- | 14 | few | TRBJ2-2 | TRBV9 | TGTGCCAGCAGTCGCAGGACGAACACCGGGGAGCTGTTTTTT | CASSRRTNTGELFF
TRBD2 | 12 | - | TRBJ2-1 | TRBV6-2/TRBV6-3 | TGTGCCAGCAGTGACGGGGGGTGGGAGCAGTTCTTC | CASSDGGWEQFF
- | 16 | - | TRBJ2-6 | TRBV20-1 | TGCAGTGCCCGAGGGGGAAAAGACTCTGGGGCCAACGTCCTGACTTTC | CSARGGKDSGANVLTF
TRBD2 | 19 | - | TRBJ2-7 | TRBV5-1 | TGCGCCAGCAGCTTGGTGGCAGGGTCTTCCGCGGGAGCGATCTACGAGCAGTACTTC | CASSLVAGSSAGAIYEQYF
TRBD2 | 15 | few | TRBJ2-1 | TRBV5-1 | TGCGCCAGCAGCTTTGGGAGCGGGAGGGCCAATGAGCAGTTCTTC | CASSFGSGRANEQFF
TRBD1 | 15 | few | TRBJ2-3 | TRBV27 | TGTGCCAGCAAGCGGCAGGGGGCTTCCACAGATACGCAGTATTTT | CASKRQGASTDTQYF
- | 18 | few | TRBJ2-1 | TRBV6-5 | TGTGCCAGCAGTTCTCCGGGCGGAGAGCACCGCCGGAACAATGAGCAGTTCTTC | CASSSPGGEHRRNNEQFF
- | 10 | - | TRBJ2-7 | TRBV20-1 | TGCAGTGCTGGGACGTTCGAGCAGTACTTC | CSAGTFEQYF
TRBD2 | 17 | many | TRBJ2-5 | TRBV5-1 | TGCGCCAGCAGCTTGGTCCCAGCGGGAGAGCTCCAAGAGACCCAGTACTTC | CASSLVPAGELQETQYF
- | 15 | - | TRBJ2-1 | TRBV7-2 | TGTGCCAGCAGCTTAGAGGTAGCGCGATACAATGAGCAGTTCTTC | CASSLEVARYNEQFF
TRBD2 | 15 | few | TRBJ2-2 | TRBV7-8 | TGTGCCAGCAGCTTAGTAGGGACTAGCGCCGGGGAGCTGTTTTTT | CASSLVGTSAGELFF
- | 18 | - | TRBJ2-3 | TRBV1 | TGCACCAGCAGCCAAGACCGGGGCGGAGCCCCGGTAACAGATACGCAGTATTTT | CTSSQDRGGAPVTDTQYF